Each of the 30 T cell receptor beta chains below was sequenced from the same sample in a study of T cells in women clearing cervical HPV infection. The method was immunoSEQ multiplex PCR; TCRdb's version includes in-frame clones alone and lacks a portion of them. The table lists tens of thousands of clones. The material sequenced was blood buffy coat. These receptors were taken from a woman between 18 and 70 years old with a cervical HPV16 infection that either progressed to CIN3+ or cleared (not recorded which).

Remarks on this clone: The CDR3 end lies 3 residues beyond the end of the read and is filled in from the germline J gene. V and J are TRBV27 and TRBJ2-1, with D perhaps TRBD2 (5 bases). This CDR3 spans 18 amino acids. CDR1 is MNHEY and CDR2 is SMNVEV in the germline V gene (reference sequence). V was pared by 4 bases and J by 7 bases, with 26 bases between. The covered CDR3 bases are TGTGCCAGCAGTTCGTCCATAAACAGCTCTCCGAGGGCTAATGAG. The encoded protein is CASSSSINSSPRANE. The full CDR3 protein reads CASSSSINSSPRANEQFF.

A remark on this clone: The sequenced fragment ends 3 residues before the CDR3 boundary, so the rest is inferred from the germline J gene. This sequence joins TRBV5-1 and TRBJ2-6, with a tentative D call TRBD2 (5 bases). Germline V gene data show CDR1 as SGHRS and CDR2 as YFSETQ. This CDR3 comprises 17 residues. Trimming took off 0 bases at V and 0 bases at J, with 10 bases between the two ends. The CDR3 DNA, read in part, is TGCGCCAGCAGCTTGGACGGACTCTTCTCTGGGGCCAACGTC. Protein product: CASSLDGLFSGANV. The entire CDR3 protein reads CASSLDGLFSGANVLTF.

About this clone itself: The sequence runs out 3 residues before the end of the CDR3; the remainder is reconstructed from the germline J gene. This rearrangement joins TRBV11-3 to TRBJ2-5, with a possible D match to TRBD2 (6 bases). Trimming stripped 5 bases from V and 3 bases from J, with 13 bases between. CDR1 is SGHNT and CDR2 is YENEEA in the germline V gene. The CDR3 has 14 residues. The covered CDR3 bases are TGTGCCAGCAGCGGAAAGGCTAGCGAAGAGACC. This translates into CASSGKASEET. In full, the CDR3 is CASSGKASEETQYF.

Remarks on this clone: The DNA ends 3 residues before the CDR3 does, and the rest of the CDR3 is filled in from the germline J gene. The rearrangement uses TRBV7-9 and TRBJ2-7; 10 positions match TRBD2. Germline values: CDR1 SEHNR, CDR2 FQNEAQ (reference sequence). CDR3 length: 15 amino acids. V trimming: 5 bases; J trimming: 4 bases; junction bases outside the gene matches: 8. The sequenced CDR3 bases are TGTGCCAGCAGCCCCGGGGAAGCGGGGGGGTACGAG. Residues: CASSPGEAGGYE. The full-length CDR3 reads as CASSPGEAGGYEQYF.

About this clone itself: The CDR3 end is not reached by the read, which stops 3 residues before it; the germline J gene fills it in. This sequence joins TRBV19 and TRBJ2-5; 7 nucleotides match TRBD2. The CDR3 totals 14 residues. Germline V lookup: CDR1 LNHDA, CDR2 SQIVND (reference sequence). The ends lost 7 bases at V and 7 bases at J; junction bases unmatched: 12. This chain's CDR3 is CASTHASSGGTQYF. CDR3 DNA, as far as it was read: TGTGCCAGTACCCACGCGTCTAGCGGAGGGACC.

A word on this clone: The read terminates 3 residues before the CDR3 end, so the remaining end is supplied by the germline J gene. The chain couples TRBV9 to TRBJ1-2; the D gene is possibly TRBD1 (5 bases). The CDR3 is 14 amino acids. Germline V gene lookup returns CDR1 SGDLS and CDR2 YYNGEE. V lost 0 bases and J lost 4, with 10 bases in between. CDR3: CASSVGTGPYGYTF. The DNA read from the CDR3 is TGTGCCAGCAGCGTAGGTACAGGTCCCTATGGC.

Turning to this clone: The read is 3 residues too short to cover the CDR3 end, so that end is filled in from the germline J gene. The gene calls are TRBV6-1 and TRBJ1-6; the match to TRBD1 covers 8 bases. This CDR3 has 15 amino acids. V dropped 4 bases and J dropped 2; count of bases not matched to a gene: 1. Per germline, CDR1 MNHNS and CDR2 SASEGT. Partial CDR3 DNA: TGTGCCAGCAGTGCACAGGGGGCCTATAATTCACCC. It is translated as CASSAQGAYNSP. The CDR3 in full is CASSAQGAYNSPLHF.

Notes on this clone: The sequence runs out 3 residues before the end of the CDR3; the remainder is reconstructed from the germline J gene. The V call is TRBV7-6, the J call TRBJ2-7; 10 nucleotides line up with TRBD1. Germline V lookup: CDR1 SGHVS, CDR2 FNYEAQ. V was pared by 4 bases and J by 4 bases, with 7 bases of the junction left unmatched. The CDR3 totals 15 residues. CDR3 DNA (partial): TGTGCCAGCAGCTCAGGACAGGGGGTCGGTTACGAG. This sequence encodes CASSSGQGVGYE. The CDR3 reads in full as CASSSGQGVGYEQYF.

A remark on this clone: The CDR3 end falls 3 residues outside the read, so it is completed with the germline J gene. V gene TRBV19 combines with J gene TRBJ2-1, with 7 bases identical to TRBD2. Looked up from germline, CDR1 is LNHDA and CDR2 is SQIVND (reference sequence). The CDR3 has 17 residues. Trimming cost V 7 bases and J 8 bases; bases outside gene matches: 20. The CDR3 spells CASIARERGGVGDEQFF. CDR3 DNA (partial): TGTGCCAGTATCGCGAGGGAGCGGGGAGGGGTCGGGGATGAG.

Points on this clone: The read falls 3 residues short of the CDR3 end, and the missing part is taken from the germline J gene. The V call is TRBV20-1, the J call TRBJ1-1, with TRBD1 matching over 7 bases. The CDR3 contains 16 residues. Germline lookup yields CDR1 DFQATT and CDR2 SNEGSKA (reference sequence). With 6 bases clipped from V and 0 bases from J, the junction kept 13 bases outside the gene matches. The chain's CDR3 is CSAQTGPRSMNTEAFF. Partial CDR3 DNA: TGCAGTGCCCAGACAGGGCCCAGATCGATGAACACTGAA.

Turning to this clone: The DNA ends 3 residues before the CDR3 does, and the rest of the CDR3 is filled in from the germline J gene. V and J are TRBV18 and TRBJ1-2; D is undetermined. Germline V gene lookup returns CDR1 KGHSH and CDR2 LQKENI. The CDR3 sequence is 15 residues long. CDR3: CASSRVAGSTDTYTF. The sequenced CDR3 bases are TGTGCCAGCTCACGGGTAGCGGGAAGTACAGATACC. The full variable domain, its missing parts supplied by reference TRBV18 and TRBJ1-2, is NAGVMQNPRHLVRRRGQEARLRCSPMKGHSHVYWYRQLPEEGLKFMVYLQKENIIDESGMPKERFSAEFPKEGPSILRIQQVVRGDSAAYFCASSRVAGSTDTYTFGSGTRLTVV.

CDR3 DNA, as far as it was read: TGCAGCGTTCGGACAGGAGTCTATGGC. Amino acid sequence: CSVRTGVYG. The complete CDR3 reads CSVRTGVYGYTF. The chain recombines TRBV29-1 with TRBJ1-2, with 7 bases aligning to TRBD1. Read sequence stops 3 residues before the CDR3 end, and the germline J gene provides the missing end. With V trimmed by 5 bases and J by 4 bases, 4 bases remained unmatched. The CDR3 is made up of 12 amino acids. Germline CDR1 reads SQVTM; CDR2 reads ANQGSEA.

About this clone itself: With the read ending 3 residues before the CDR3 end, the germline J gene is used to fill in that end. The chain carries TRBV20-1 and TRBJ1-1; possibly TRBD1 for D (6 bases). The CDR3 contains 14 residues. Germline CDR1 is DFQATT and CDR2 is SNEGSKA (reference sequence). The V and J ends lost 4 bases and 5 bases respectively, with 17 bases between them. The CDR3 bases that were read are TGCAGTGCTACAGGACTCTTAGGGGGAACTGAA. Translating gives CSATGLLGGTE. The complete CDR3 sequence is CSATGLLGGTEAFF.

This CDR3 reads CASSSPGTYNEQFF. CDR3 bases read: TGTGCCAGCAGCTCCCCGGGGACTTACAATGAG. The rearrangement joins TRBV7-2 to TRBJ2-1; D is possibly TRBD2 (6 bases). The CDR3 end is not reached by the read, which stops 3 residues before it; the germline J gene fills it in. CDR3 length equals 14 residues. The V and J ends lost 4 bases and 4 bases respectively, with 11 bases between them. The germline gives CDR1 SGHTA, CDR2 FQGNSA.

A word on this clone: From the germline J gene comes the end of the CDR3, since the read stops 3 residues before it. The V gene is TRBV2, the J gene TRBJ1-4, with TRBD1 as a possible D gene (6 bases). The CDR3 loop spans 14 amino acids. Germline CDR1 SNHLY, CDR2 FYNNEI. Trimming shortened V by 7 bases and J by 3 bases, and 12 bases separated the two germline ends. The covered CDR3 bases are TGTGCCAGCAATATACAGGGACCTAATGAAAAA. Translation: CASNIQGPNEK. The whole CDR3 sequence is CASNIQGPNEKLFF.

The CDR3 DNA, read in part, is TGTGCCAGCAGCTTAGCGGGGGCCTCCTCGGGGGCCAACGTC. It translates to CASSLAGASSGANV. The whole CDR3 reads CASSLAGASSGANVLTF. The genes are TRBV7-2 and TRBJ2-6, with a possible D match to TRBD1 (6 bases). Coverage ceases 3 residues before the CDR3 finishes, and the germline J gene fills in the end. The V and J ends lost 0 bases and 4 bases respectively, with 13 bases between them. Germline assignment: CDR1 SGHTA and CDR2 FQGNSA. CDR3 size: 17 residues.

Of note for this clone: The sequence runs out 3 residues before the end of the CDR3; the remainder is reconstructed from the germline J gene. The genes are TRBV5-1 and TRBJ2-7; 9 bases fit TRBD1. Looked up from germline, CDR1 is SGHRS and CDR2 is YFSETQ. V gave up 4 bases and J gave up 1 base; unmatched junction bases: 9. This CDR3 is 16 amino acids long. Partial CDR3 DNA: TGCGCCAGCAGCAGGACAGGGGTAAGGGGGTCCTACGAG. It encodes CASSRTGVRGSYE. The entire CDR3 reads CASSRTGVRGSYEQYF.

A word on this clone: The read ends 3 residues early relative to the CDR3; the germline J gene fills the gap. The V call is TRBV5-6, the J call TRBJ1-2, with a tentative D call TRBD1 (5 bases). Trimming cost V 1 base and J 4 bases, with 5 bases left between them. CDR1 is SGHDT and CDR2 is YYEEEE in the germline V gene. The CDR3 loop spans 12 amino acids. CDR3 in amino acids: CASSLTGYGYTF. CDR3 DNA, as far as it was read: TGTGCCAGCAGCTTGACAGGCTATGGC.

In the case of this clone: The read stops 3 residues short of the end of the CDR3; the missing end is completed from the germline J gene. V and J are TRBV29-1 and TRBJ1-2; a weak D match, TRBD1 (5 bases). The length of the CDR3 is 12 residues. Trimming stripped 5 bases from V and 6 bases from J, with 13 bases between. The germline CDR1 and CDR2 sequences are SQVTM and ANQGSEA. CDR3 DNA, as far as it was read: TGCAGCGTTTCTGAACAGGTGGATGGC. Translation: CSVSEQVDG. The complete CDR3 sequence is CSVSEQVDGYTF.

With regard to this clone: The CDR3 end is not reached by the read, which stops 3 residues before it; the germline J gene fills it in. This chain links TRBV5-1 with TRBJ1-1; 7 nucleotides line up with TRBD1. Trimming took 0 bases from V and 1 from J; bases not matched to a gene: 0. The CDR3 is 14 amino acids. Germline V gene lookup returns CDR1 SGHRS and CDR2 YFSETQ. The CDR3 here is CASSLGTGNTEAFF. The covered CDR3 bases are TGCGCCAGCAGCTTGGGGACAGGGAACACTGAA.

As regards this clone: The sequence runs out 3 residues before the end of the CDR3; the remainder is reconstructed from the germline J gene. The chain couples TRBV20-1 to TRBJ2-7; 7 nucleotides line up with TRBD2. Germline V lookup: CDR1 DFQATT, CDR2 SNEGSKA (reference sequence). With 2 bases clipped from V and 1 base from J, the junction kept 5 bases outside the gene matches. This CDR3 region has 14 residues. CDR3 bases read: TGCAGTGCTAGAATAGGCGGGAGTTCCTACGAG. Translating it yields CSARIGGSSYE. The full-length CDR3 reads as CSARIGGSSYEQYF.

Notes on this clone: The observed sequence ends 3 residues before the CDR3 terminus, with the missing tail filled in from the germline J gene. The chain has TRBV20-1 and TRBJ2-7; 8 nucleotides line up with TRBD2. The V gene's germline CDR1 is DFQATT and CDR2 SNEGSKA (reference sequence). The CDR3 has 13 amino acids. J lost 3 bases, V lost 6 bases, and 7 bases had no gene match. The CDR3 loop is CSASGLGIYEQYF. CDR3 bases read: TGCAGTGCCTCGGGACTAGGGATCTACGAG.

In the case of this clone: Read data end 3 residues before the CDR3 end; the end is taken from the germline J gene. The chain has TRBV5-1 and TRBJ2-1; 9 positions agree with TRBD2. This CDR3 is 16 amino acids long. Germline V CDR1 and CDR2: SGHRS, YFSETQ. V was clipped by 6 bases and J by 5 bases; unmatched bases: 12. The sequenced part of the CDR3 DNA is TGCGCCAGCATCGAGGTAGGGCTAGCGGGAAACAATGAG. It specifies CASIEVGLAGNNE. The entire CDR3 protein reads CASIEVGLAGNNEQFF.

As regards this clone: The CDR3 is cut off 3 residues early in the read; its end comes from the germline J gene. The chain has TRBV30 and TRBJ2-4; TRBD2 agrees at 11 bases. The germline V gene has CDR1 GTSNPN and CDR2 SVGIG (reference sequence). The CDR3 loop spans 13 amino acids. The sequenced CDR3 bases are TGTGCCTGGAGCGCCGGGACTAGCGGACCT. Its protein product is CAWSAGTSGP. The entire CDR3 is CAWSAGTSGPQYF. The whole variable domain, remainder taken from reference TRBV30 and TRBJ2-4, is SQTIHQWPATLVQPVGSPLSLECTVEGTSNPNLYWYRQAAGRGLQLLFYSVGIGQISSEVPQNLSASRPQDRQFILSSKKLLLSDSGFYLCAWSAGTSGPQYFGAGTRLSVL.

In regard to this clone: The CDR3 end falls 3 residues outside the read, so it is completed with the germline J gene. This chain uses TRBV9 with TRBJ2-1; no clear D. Germline V gene data show CDR1 as SGDLS and CDR2 as YYNGEE. The CDR3 length is 13 residues. V was clipped by 3 bases and J by 6 bases, with 10 bases between them. CDR3: CASSGASGNEQFF. The DNA read from the CDR3 is TGTGCCAGCAGCGGGGCCTCAGGCAATGAG.

Judged by frequency, this clone is medium-sized (0.01 to 0.1%). CDR3 DNA (partial): TGTGCCAGCAGGGGGACTAGCGGAGGGCACATT. It specifies CASRGTSGGHI. The whole CDR3 sequence is CASRGTSGGHIQYF. The chain uses TRBV2 and TRBJ2-4, with TRBD2 matching over 11 bases. The CDR3 end is not reached by the read, which stops 3 residues before it; the germline J gene fills it in. Germline V gene data show CDR1 as SNHLY and CDR2 as FYNNEI. The CDR3 is made up of 14 amino acids. Trimming took 6 bases from V and 8 from J; bases not matched to a gene: 6.

About this clone: The read terminates 3 residues before the CDR3 end, so the remaining end is supplied by the germline J gene. J is TRBJ1-5 and V is TRBV19; TRBD1 might be the D (6 bases). In germline, CDR1 is LNHDA, CDR2 SQIVND (reference sequence). Trimming stripped 7 bases from V and 3 bases from J, with 16 bases between. This CDR3 is built from 15 residues. The CDR3: CASKGVEGSNQPQHF. The CDR3 DNA, read in part, is TGTGCCAGTAAGGGGGTGGAGGGGTCCAATCAGCCC.

Frequency places this clone as medium-sized. The DNA ends 3 residues before the CDR3 does, and the rest of the CDR3 is filled in from the germline J gene. This chain links TRBV18 with TRBJ1-1; D ambiguous. The V gene lost 1 base and the J gene lost 0 bases, with 12 bases spanning the gap. This CDR3 contains 16 residues. Germline CDR1 reads KGHSH; CDR2 reads LQKENI. The covered CDR3 bases are TGTGCCAGCTCACCACTCAGTCAGGCAATGAACACTGAA. This codes for CASSPLSQAMNTE. The entire CDR3 protein is CASSPLSQAMNTEAFF.

As for this clone: Read sequence stops 3 residues before the CDR3 end, and the germline J gene provides the missing end. This sequence joins TRBV5-1 and TRBJ2-2; 8 bases fit TRBD2. Trimming took 0 bases from V and 4 from J; bases not matched to a gene: 5. Germline CDR1 reads SGHRS; CDR2 reads YFSETQ. The CDR3 sequence is 16 residues long. The CDR3 region is CASSLALAGRTGELFF. CDR3 DNA (partial): TGCGCCAGCAGCTTGGCTCTAGCGGGCCGCACCGGGGAG.

Concerning this clone itself: The read gets to within 3 residues of the CDR3 end, and the germline J gene fills in the rest. This chain joins TRBV5-1 and TRBJ2-7, with TRBD1 matching over 8 bases. V shed 5 bases, J shed 4 bases, and the junction held 8 bases outside the gene matches. CDR1 and CDR2 (germline): SGHRS, YFSETQ. This CDR3 has 14 amino acids. CDR3 region: CASRPDTGGYEQYF. The DNA read from the CDR3 is TGCGCCAGCAGACCCGACACAGGGGGTTACGAG.